Shown below are 30 T cell receptor beta chains from a single sample sequenced in a study of T cell responses to AZD1222 COVID-19 vaccine. Repertoires were generated with immunoSEQ multiplex PCR, while TCRdb's copy carries only in-frame clones and drops some. The sample includes roughly 120,000 clones, roughly 88% of them seen just once. The starting material was peripheral blood, obtained on day 0 of AZD1222 vaccination. The receptors shown here come from an adult in good health.

V is TRBV24-1 and J is TRBJ1-1; possibly TRBD1 for D (6 bases). The CDR3 loop spans 13 amino acids. The germline CDR1 and CDR2 sequences are KGHDR and SFDVKD. The V end lost 8 bases, the J end lost 3 bases, and 12 bases lay between the germline ends. The CDR3 protein is CATTLGQYTEAFF. In DNA form, the CDR3 reads TGTGCCACCACCTTAGGACAGTACACTGAAGCTTTCTTT.

The chain links TRBV16 to TRBJ1-5; TRBD1 is a possible D gene (5 bases). The CDR3 has 14 amino acids. Looked up from germline, CDR1 is KGHSY and CDR2 is FQNENV. Trimming cost V 2 bases and J 6 bases, with 11 bases left between them. The DNA of the CDR3 is TGTGCCAGCAGCCAAACGGGGCAACTTCAGCCCCAGCATTTT. This sequence encodes CASSQTGQLQPQHF.

This chain connects TRBV6-1 to TRBJ2-4, with 11 bases identical to TRBD2. V lost 4 bases to trimming and J lost 12 bases; unmatched junction nucleotides: 14. Germline values: CDR1 MNHNS, CDR2 SASEGT. The CDR3 contains 16 residues. CDR3 DNA sequence: TGTGCCAGCAGTGGTGGTGGTAGCGGGAGGGCCGCTCATCAGTACTTC. Amino acids: CASSGGGSGRAAHQYF.

In the case of this clone: Distinct nucleotide sequences in the sample also encode this CDR3. This rearrangement joins TRBV7-2 to TRBJ1-1; D gene ambiguous. Germline-derived CDR1 and CDR2 are SGHTA and FQGNSA. Trimming took 3 bases from V and 4 from J, leaving 12 bases between them. CDR3 length equals 14 residues. CDR3 coding DNA: TGTGCCAGCAGCTTGGCAGGCCTGGGCACTGAAGCTTTCTTT. It translates to CASSLAGLGTEAFF.

This clone is judged medium-sized (0.01 to 0.1%). This chain links TRBV27 with TRBJ1-1; TRBD1 agrees at 8 bases. The CDR3 length is 15 residues. Looked up from germline, CDR1 is MNHEY and CDR2 is SMNVEV (reference sequence). The V and J ends lost 6 bases and 1 base, in that order; junction bases with no gene match: 7. The CDR3 here is CASRPSQGGNTEAFF. The DNA of the CDR3 is TGTGCCAGCAGGCCCTCACAGGGGGGGAACACTGAAGCTTTCTTT.

V is TRBV6-5 and J is TRBJ2-2; 8 positions match TRBD2. The CDR3 is 15 amino acids. Germline lookup yields CDR1 MNHEY and CDR2 SVGAGI. Unmatched junction bases numbered 6, after V lost 5 bases and J lost 4 bases. The CDR3: CASSLGTRTTGELFF. DNA of the CDR3: TGTGCCAGCAGTCTGGGGACTAGAACCACCGGGGAGCTGTTTTTT.

This clone was recorded only once. The CDR3 sequence: CASSPRRGRVWETDTQYF. In nucleotides, the CDR3 is TGCGCCAGCAGCCCTAGGCGCGGGAGGGTTTGGGAGACAGATACGCAGTATTTT. This chain connects TRBV5-1 to TRBJ2-3; 9 nucleotides align to TRBD2. CDR3 length: 18 residues. The V segment lost 4 bases and the J segment 3 bases; nucleotides outside the gene matches: 15. The germline V gene has CDR1 SGHRS and CDR2 YFSETQ. The whole variable domain, filled in from reference TRBV5-1 and TRBJ2-3, reads KAGVTQTPRYLIKTRGQQVTLSCSPISGHRSVSWYQQTPGQGLQFLFEYFSETQRNKGNFPGRFSGRQFSNSRSEMNVSTLELGDSALYLCASSPRRGRVWETDTQYFGPGTRLTVL.

The rearrangement links TRBV7-6 to TRBJ2-2; 9 bases are a match to TRBD2. The germline V gene has CDR1 SGHVS and CDR2 FNYEAQ. The CDR3 has 15 residues. J lost 1 base, V lost 5 bases, and 2 bases had no gene match. CDR3 sequence reads: CASSVSGRNTGELFF. The DNA for the CDR3 is TGTGCCAGCAGCGTTAGCGGGAGGAACACCGGGGAGCTGTTTTTT.

The rearrangement uses TRBV6-5 and TRBJ2-7; TRBD2 is a possible D gene (5 bases). The V end was cut by 7 bases, the J end by 3 bases, with 7 bases between. Germline CDR1 is MNHEY and CDR2 is SVGAGI. The CDR3 loop spans 11 amino acids. The CDR3 loop reads CASTGLYEQYF. The CDR3, as DNA: TGTGCCAGCACCGGACTCTACGAGCAGTACTTC.

The chain combines TRBV11-2 with TRBJ2-4; D not certain. V dropped 8 bases and J dropped 5 bases, with 4 bases sitting between them. Germline V gives CDR1 SGHAT, CDR2 FQNNGV. The length of the CDR3 is 10 residues. In DNA form, the CDR3 reads TGTGCCAGCGGGGAAAACATTCAGTACTTC. This encodes CASGENIQYF.

The J gene is TRBJ2-3, the V gene TRBV5-1; D not resolved. The CDR3 contains 16 residues. Deletions cut 0 bases from V and 2 bases from J, with 13 bases between. Germline V gene sequence: CDR1 SGHRS, CDR2 YFSETQ. CDR3 loop: CASSLVATRFTDTQYF. Written as DNA, the CDR3 is TGCGCCAGCAGCTTGGTAGCCACCCGATTCACAGATACGCAGTATTTT. The full variable domain, in which reference TRBV5-1 and TRBJ2-3 provide the parts outside the CDR3, is KAGVTQTPRYLIKTRGQQVTLSCSPISGHRSVSWYQQTPGQGLQFLFEYFSETQRNKGNFPGRFSGRQFSNSRSEMNVSTLELGDSALYLCASSLVATRFTDTQYFGPGTRLTVL.

The gene calls are TRBV20-1 and TRBJ2-7; maybe TRBD2 (5 bases). Trimming removed 3 bases at V and 0 bases at J, with 9 bases between. The CDR3 sequence is 13 residues long. Germline-derived CDR1 and CDR2 are DFQATT and SNEGSKA (reference sequence). Written as DNA, the CDR3 is TGCAGTGCTAGTGGACTCTCCTCCTACGAGCAGTACTTC. Protein: CSASGLSSYEQYF.

J is TRBJ2-7 and V is TRBV10-1, with 9 bases matching TRBD1. J gave up 5 bases and V 6 bases, and 11 bases lay outside the gene matches. CDR1 is WNHNN, CDR2 SYGVQD, per germline (reference sequence). CDR3 length: 15 residues. The CDR3 DNA follows: TGCGCCAGCAGACAGGGGGCGGTCTCTCCCCACGAGCAGTACTTC. Translation: CASRQGAVSPHEQYF.

This clone occurred once. The gene calls are TRBV7-9 and TRBJ1-1; unclear D gene. Germline CDR1 SEHNR, CDR2 FQNEAQ (reference sequence). With 5 bases removed from V and 1 base from J, the gap between germline ends came to 14 bases. The CDR3 covers 15 residues. The CDR3 reads CASSKPAGGNTEAFF. The CDR3, as DNA: TGTGCCAGCAGCAAACCGGCAGGAGGGAACACTGAAGCTTTCTTT.

This clone has just a few counts. The chain has TRBV6-5 and TRBJ1-6; perhaps TRBD1 as D (5 bases). V shed 2 bases and J shed 8 bases, with 10 bases lying between them. CDR1 is MNHEY and CDR2 is SVGAGI in the germline V gene. The CDR3 extends over 14 amino acids. The CDR3 nucleotides read TGTGCCAGCAGTTACCATAGGGGCGATTCACCCCTCCACTTT. Protein product: CASSYHRGDSPLHF.

This chain joins TRBV11-3 and TRBJ1-1, with D unclear. Germline-derived CDR1 and CDR2 are SGHNT and YENEEA. CDR3 length: 13 residues. V was clipped by 2 bases and J by 4 bases, with 8 bases between them. The CDR3 protein is CASSLHGSTEAFF. The CDR3 DNA reads as TGTGCCAGCAGCTTACATGGTTCCACTGAAGCTTTCTTT.

The chain carries TRBV19 and TRBJ2-1; 13 bases align to TRBD2. This CDR3 has 15 residues. V was pared by 5 bases and J by 8 bases, with 6 bases of the junction left unmatched. The germline CDR1 and CDR2 sequences are LNHDA and SQIVND (reference sequence). CDR3 residues: CASSQLAGGRHEQFF. CDR3 DNA sequence: TGTGCCAGTAGTCAACTAGCGGGAGGGAGACATGAGCAGTTCTTC.

The chain joins TRBV7-9 to TRBJ1-3, with 7 bases aligning to TRBD1. With V trimmed by 5 bases and J by 2 bases, 9 bases remained unmatched. The germline CDR1 and CDR2 sequences are SEHNR and FQNEAQ (reference sequence). The CDR3 is 16 residues long. CDR3: CASSPQTTGAGNTIYF. In nucleotides, the CDR3 is TGTGCCAGCAGCCCACAGACAACAGGGGCTGGAAACACCATATATTTT.

The chain couples TRBV5-8 to TRBJ1-3; D not certain. Germline assignment: CDR1 SGHTS and CDR2 YDEGEE. The CDR3 loop spans 17 amino acids. Trimming took off 1 base at V and 0 bases at J, with 14 bases between the two ends. CDR3 nucleotide sequence: TGTGCCAGCAGCTTGTGGGCAGCGGGAAACTCTGGAAACACCATATATTTT. The encoded protein is CASSLWAAGNSGNTIYF.

The rearrangement links TRBV18 to TRBJ1-5; D unclear. V dropped 6 bases and J dropped 8 bases, with 11 bases sitting between them. Germline V gene lookup returns CDR1 KGHSH and CDR2 LQKENI. CDR3 length equals 12 residues. The CDR3, as DNA: TGTGCCAGCTCCAATTATGAGGAGCCCCAGCATTTT. It codes for CASSNYEEPQHF.

The chain couples TRBV7-3 to TRBJ2-1; 9 nucleotides agree with TRBD1. The CDR3 sequence is 15 residues long. Germline V CDR1 and CDR2: SGHTA, FQGTGA. The J segment lost 7 bases and the V segment lost 1 base, leaving 5 bases of the junction unmatched. The DNA of the CDR3 is TGTGCCAGCAGCTTAAGGGACAGGGCGACTAATGAGCAGTTCTTC. Translation gives CASSLRDRATNEQFF.

This clone has only one observation. This rearrangement joins TRBV6-4 to TRBJ1-2, with 11 bases matching TRBD1. Germline V lookup: CDR1 MRHNA, CDR2 SNTAGT. This CDR3 comprises 12 residues. V was clipped by 6 bases and J by 8 bases; unmatched bases: 2. Written as DNA, the CDR3 is TGTGCCAGCAGAGGGACAGGGGGAGGCTACACCTTC. Protein sequence: CASRGTGGGYTF.

This chain links TRBV6-5 with TRBJ1-2; TRBD1 aligns across 9 bases. CDR1 is MNHEY and CDR2 is SVGAGI in the germline V gene. The CDR3 runs to 15 residues. The V segment lost 2 bases and the J segment 8 bases; nucleotides outside the gene matches: 9. CDR3 bases: TGTGCCAGCAGTTACAGGGACAGGGATGTAAGAGGCTACACCTTC. Its translation is CASSYRDRDVRGYTF.

V usage is TRBV7-2 and J usage is TRBJ1-1; 8 bases line up with TRBD1. CDR1 SGHTA and CDR2 FQGNSA come from the germline V gene. This CDR3 spans 13 amino acids. The junction had 1 base not matched to a gene; V was cut back by 1 base and J by 6 bases. The CDR3 sequence is CASSLGTGSEAFF. CDR3 nucleotide sequence: TGTGCCAGCAGCTTAGGGACAGGGTCTGAAGCTTTCTTT.

This clone came up a few times. V gene TRBV18 combines with J gene TRBJ1-2, with a tentative D call TRBD1 (6 bases). The CDR3 contains 14 residues. The germline CDR1 and CDR2 sequences are KGHSH and LQKENI. Trimming removed 3 bases from V and 8 bases from J, with 16 bases in between. The CDR3 loop reads CASSPNREGNGYTF. In nucleotides, the CDR3 is TGTGCCAGCTCACCGAACAGGGAGGGGAACGGCTACACCTTC.

With regard to this clone: The sample has other DNA sequences that encode this CDR3 too. The chain's CDR3 is CASSLGPEGVNSPLHF. DNA of the CDR3: TGTGCCAGCAGCTTGGGACCCGAAGGGGTTAATTCACCCCTCCACTTT. The genes are TRBV5-5 and TRBJ1-6; a possible D gene is TRBD1 (5 bases). V was pared by 0 bases and J by 6 bases, with 13 bases between. The germline CDR1 and CDR2 sequences are SGHKS and YYEKEE (reference sequence). The CDR3 loop spans 16 amino acids.

The rearrangement links TRBV11-3 to TRBJ2-1; 7 bases fit TRBD1. Germline V lookup: CDR1 SGHNT, CDR2 YENEEA. J was trimmed by 5 bases and V by 1 base; bases with no gene match: 8. The CDR3 consists of 16 residues. The CDR3 nucleotides are TGTGCCAGCAGCTTAGGTGAGGGACAGATCAACAATGAGCAGTTCTTC. Translated, it gives CASSLGEGQINNEQFF.

V gene TRBV6-5 combines with J gene TRBJ1-6, with unresolved D. V was cut by 3 bases and J by 10 bases, with 10 bases left in between. Germline lookup yields CDR1 MNHEY and CDR2 SVGAGI. The CDR3 has 13 residues. CDR3 in amino acids: CASSYGDQSPLHF. CDR3 nucleotide sequence: TGTGCCAGCAGTTATGGAGATCAATCACCCCTCCACTTT.

CDR3 amino acids: CASSSDRVGYEQYF. DNA of the CDR3: TGTGCCAGCAGCTCGGACAGGGTCGGCTACGAGCAGTACTTC. The J gene is TRBJ2-7, the V gene TRBV7-6, with TRBD1 matching over 8 bases. Germline V gives CDR1 SGHVS, CDR2 FNYEAQ. The length of the CDR3 is 14 residues. With V trimmed by 4 bases and J by 3 bases, 5 bases remained unmatched.

The table lists this clone with a few counts. The V and J genes are TRBV7-9 and TRBJ1-3; 9 bases are a match to TRBD1. With 5 bases clipped from V and 3 bases from J, the junction kept 14 bases outside the gene matches. The CDR3 runs to 18 residues. Germline loops: CDR1 SEHNR, CDR2 FQNEAQ (reference sequence). CDR3 region: CASSPSYRGRGGGNTIYF. As DNA, the CDR3 is TGTGCCAGCAGCCCATCGTACAGGGGGCGCGGAGGTGGAAACACCATATATTTT.